These 8 T cell receptor beta chains were sequenced from one sample in a study of early T cells in non-severe SARS-CoV-2 infection. TCRdb processed the 5' RACE reads anew with MiXCR; each CDR3 protein has one entry. This table holds approximately 67,000 distinct CDR3 sequences, over 8% found once. Sequences were obtained from whole blood. These receptors came from an adult who was a healthcare worker with PCR-confirmed SARS-CoV-2 infection or an uninfected control (not recorded which).

This clonotype has only one observation. This sequence joins TRBV20-1 and TRBJ2-7; TRBD1 aligns across 8 bases. Germline-derived CDR1 and CDR2 are DFQATT and SNEGSKA (reference sequence). CDR3 size: 15 residues. J was trimmed by 3 bases and V by 7 bases; bases with no gene match: 14. CDR3 in amino acids: CSVSKPGTGLYEQYF. CDR3 in DNA: TGCAGTGTCTCAAAACCTGGGACAGGCCTCTACGAGCAGTACTTC.

The chain carries TRBV7-6 and TRBJ2-5, with D unresolved. CDR1 is SGHVS, CDR2 FNYEAQ, per germline. The CDR3 is made up of 13 amino acids. V lost 3 bases to trimming and J lost 0 bases, with 5 bases between them. Here the CDR3 DNA reads TGTGCCAGCAGCTTCGGGTACCAAGAGACCCAGTACTTC. This gives the protein CASSFGYQETQYF. The whole variable domain, remainder taken from reference TRBV7-6 and TRBJ2-5, is GAGVSQSPRYKVTKRGQDVALRCDPISGHVSLYWYRQALGQGPEFLTYFNYEAQQDKSGLPNDRFSAERPEGSISTLTIQRTEQRDSAMYRCASSFGYQETQYFGPGTRLLVL.

The chain recombines TRBV27 with TRBJ2-7; 7 bases are a match to TRBD1. V dropped 6 bases and J dropped 3; count of bases not matched to a gene: 8. Germline CDR1 is MNHEY and CDR2 is SMNVEV (reference sequence). This CDR3 is 14 amino acids long. The CDR3 loop reads CASSPRQGDYEQYF. In DNA, the CDR3 is TGTGCCAGCAGCCCCCGGCAGGGGGACTACGAGCAGTACTTC.

This clonotype has more than one count but fewer than ten. The chain couples TRBV10-3 to TRBJ2-7; tentatively, D is TRBD1 (5 bases). V was pared by 3 bases and J by 3 bases, with 21 bases between. Germline assignment: CDR1 ENHRY and CDR2 SYGVKD. The CDR3 covers 17 residues. CDR3 sequence reads: CAISDPALQGRDYEQYF. The CDR3 coding sequence is TGTGCCATCAGTGATCCAGCGCTTCAGGGAAGAGACTACGAGCAGTACTTC.

This chain connects TRBV28 to TRBJ2-1; possible D gene TRBD2, 6 bases. Germline V gene lookup returns CDR1 MDHEN and CDR2 SYDVKM. CDR3 length equals 16 residues. Trimming left V 5 bases short and J 0 bases short, with 14 bases between. CDR3 sequence (DNA): TGTGCCAGCAGTACTATAGCGGTAAGCTCCTACAATGAGCAGTTCTTC. It yields the protein CASSTIAVSSYNEQFF. The variable domain in full, with the rest retrieved from reference TRBV28 and TRBJ2-1, is DVKVTQSSRYLVKRTGEKVFLECVQDMDHENMFWYRQDPGLGLRLIYFSYDVKMKEKGDIPEGYSVSREKKERFSLILESASTNQTSMYLCASSTIAVSSYNEQFFGPGTRLTVL.

This clonotype was seen once. The rearrangement links TRBV7-3 to TRBJ1-2; 7 nucleotides align to TRBD1. V trimming: 6 bases; J trimming: 2 bases; junction bases outside the gene matches: 12. This CDR3 contains 16 residues. Germline CDR1 reads SGHTA; CDR2 reads FQGTGA. CDR3 sequence (DNA): TGTGCCAGCAGGCGGGACAGTACCCAGGGAAACTATGGCTACACCTTC. This translates into CASRRDSTQGNYGYTF.

This sequence joins TRBV5-1 and TRBJ2-2; the D is unclear. V was pared by 1 base and J by 7 bases, with 8 bases between. The CDR3 sequence is 13 residues long. Per germline, CDR1 SGHRS and CDR2 YFSETQ. CDR3 protein: CASSLTLNGELFF. CDR3 coding DNA: TGCGCCAGCAGCTTGACCTTAAACGGGGAGCTGTTTTTT. The whole variable domain, filled in from reference TRBV5-1 and TRBJ2-2, reads KAGVTQTPRYLIKTRGQQVTLSCSPISGHRSVSWYQQTPGQGLQFLFEYFSETQRNKGNFPGRFSGRQFSNSRSEMNVSTLELGDSALYLCASSLTLNGELFFGEGSRLTVL.

This clonotype showed up many times. This chain links TRBV9 with TRBJ2-1; D not resolved. The CDR3 totals 14 residues. Trimming removed 5 bases at V and 0 bases at J, with 9 bases between. The V gene's germline CDR1 is SGDLS and CDR2 YYNGEE. CDR3 sequence (DNA): TGTGCCAGCAGACCATTGAGCTCCTACAATGAGCAGTTCTTC. Its translation is CASRPLSSYNEQFF.